This is a list of T cell receptor beta chains from one sample in a study of cytomegalovirus exposure and HLA in healthy donors. Sequencing was performed with immunoSEQ multiplex PCR; in TCRdb, only in-frame clones are kept and a portion is missing. Altogether 150,000 to 200,000 clones are present, around 80% being singletons, with the ten largest covering 7.7%. Sample: PBMCs. These receptors were taken from a woman aged 40 to 50 in good health and CMV-seropositive. The CDR3 runs from the conserved cysteine through the conserved F or W. Each record gives: V gene, D gene, J gene, clone size, CDR3 DNA, CDR3 protein. The D gene is left open where the match is weak. Not all rows give a size; the values are once, few, many and, for expanded clones, a class.

>TRBV18|NA|TRBJ2-7|NA
TGTGCCAGCTCACCCCAGGGGTTAACCTACGAGCAGTACTTC
CASSPQGLTYEQYF
>TRBV30|NA|TRBJ2-3|NA
TGTGCCTGGAGTAGGGCAGGGGTTACGCAGTATTTT
CAWSRAGVTQYF
>TRBV28|NA|TRBJ1-3|NA
TGTGCCAGCAGTCCCCCCGCTGGAAACACCATATATTTT
CASSPPAGNTIYF
>TRBV5-6|NA|TRBJ2-2|NA
TGTGCCAGCACCCCACGGGGTGTAACCGGGGAGCTGTTTTTT
CASTPRGVTGELFF
>TRBV5-1|TRBD1|TRBJ1-2|once
TGCGCCAGCAGCTTGGCGGGACAGGGGATCTATGGCTACACCTTC
CASSLAGQGIYGYTF
>TRBV18|TRBD1|TRBJ2-7|NA
TGTGCCAGCTCAGGCCGGGACAGCATCAACGAGCAGTACTTC
CASSGRDSINEQYF
>TRBV19|TRBD1|TRBJ2-7|NA
TGTGCCAGTAGTTCGCGCGGACAGGGGGTTTCCGAGCAGTACTTC
CASSSRGQGVSEQYF
>TRBV29-1|NA|TRBJ1-2|few
TGCAGCGTTCCCCCAAGGGGAGGGATGGACTATGGCTACACCTTC
CSVPPRGGMDYGYTF
>TRBV2|NA|TRBJ1-4|NA
TGTGCCAGCAGTTTTACAGGGATTCGGGAAAAACTGTTTTTT
CASSFTGIREKLFF
>TRBV5-1|TRBD1|TRBJ2-2|NA
TGCGCCAGCAGCCGCACGGGACAGGGATACACCGGGGAGCTGTTTTTT
CASSRTGQGYTGELFF
>TRBV29-1|TRBD1|TRBJ2-7|NA
TGCAGCGTTGGTTCCGGACAGGGGTACGAGCAGTACTTC
CSVGSGQGYEQYF
>TRBV27|TRBD2|TRBJ2-3|few
TGTGCCAGCAGAACCAGGGTAGGACTAGCGGGAGGGCTAGATACGCAGTATTTT
CASRTRVGLAGGLDTQYF
>TRBV6-5|NA|TRBJ2-2|NA
TGTGCCAGCAGTCGGGGGACCGGGGAGCTGTTTTTT
CASSRGTGELFF
>TRBV4-3|NA|TRBJ1-1|NA
TGCGCCAGCAGCCAAGATCGGTCTAACACTGAAGCTTTCTTT
CASSQDRSNTEAFF
>TRBV9|TRBD2|TRBJ2-7|NA
TGTGCCAGCAGCGCCGGACTAGCGGGAGCTGACGAGCAGTACTTC
CASSAGLAGADEQYF
>TRBV4-1|NA|TRBJ1-2|NA
TGCGCCAGCAGCCAAGATCCCCCAGGGGCATTAGGATTTGGCTACACCTTC
CASSQDPPGALGFGYTF
>TRBV4-3|TRBD2|TRBJ2-1|NA
TGCGCCAGCAGCCAAGATATTACTAGCGGGAACTCCTACAATGAGCAGTTCTTC
CASSQDITSGNSYNEQFF
>TRBV6-6|NA|TRBJ2-2|NA
TGTGCCAGCAGTTACTCGAGTAGAAACGGGGAGCTGTTTTTT
CASSYSSRNGELFF
>TRBV28|TRBD2|TRBJ2-7|NA
TGTGCCAGCAGTTTACCTAGCGGGACCTACGAGCAGTACTTC
CASSLPSGTYEQYF
>TRBV6-5|NA|TRBJ1-4|once
TGTGCCAGCAGTTTTCCCTTAGTTGCAACTAATGAAAAACTGTTTTTT
CASSFPLVATNEKLFF
>TRBV4-1|NA|TRBJ2-3|NA
TGCGCCAGCAGCCAAGACAAGATAAAACAGGGAGATACGCAGTATTTT
CASSQDKIKQGDTQYF
>TRBV5-1|NA|TRBJ1-5|NA
TGCGCCAGCAGCCCAGGAGGGTATAGCAATCAGCCCCAGCATTTT
CASSPGGYSNQPQHF
>TRBV7-9|NA|TRBJ2-7|NA
TGTGCCAGCAGCCACGGGGGGACAAGCTCCTACGAGCAGTACTTC
CASSHGGTSSYEQYF
>TRBV28|TRBD2|TRBJ2-3|once
TGTGCCAGCAGTTTATCAGGGACTAGCGGGAGAGATACGCAGTATTTT
CASSLSGTSGRDTQYF
>TRBV28|TRBD1|TRBJ1-2|NA
TGTGCCAGCAGTTTATGGCAGGGGGGCGATGGCTACACCTTC
CASSLWQGGDGYTF
>TRBV27|TRBD2|TRBJ2-1|NA
TGTGCCAGCAGGCCAGGACTAGCGGGAGGATGGAATGAGCAGTTCTTC
CASRPGLAGGWNEQFF
>TRBV7-9|NA|TRBJ2-5|few
TGTTCCAGCAGCTTAGATGCTTGGCGGCAAGAGACCCAGTACTTC
CSSSLDAWRQETQYF
>TRBV28|NA|TRBJ1-5|NA
TGTGCCAGCAGTTTATCCAGGGCCGATCAGCCCCAGCATTTT
CASSLSRADQPQHF
>TRBV7-3|TRBD1|TRBJ1-2|once
TGTGCCAGCAGCCCGGGGACAGAGAGTTATGGCTACACCTTC
CASSPGTESYGYTF
>TRBV5-1|TRBD2|TRBJ2-7|NA
TGCGCCAGCAGCAACCGCCGGGACTATCTCTCCTACGAGCAGTACTTC
CASSNRRDYLSYEQYF
>TRBV7-8|NA|TRBJ2-7|few
TGTGCCAGCAGCTTAGCTAGCGGAGAGCAGTACTTC
CASSLASGEQYF
>TRBV4-3|NA|TRBJ2-6|NA
TGCGCCAGCAGCCAAGATTGGGAGACAGGCTCTGGGGCCAACGTCCTGACTTTC
CASSQDWETGSGANVLTF
>TRBV27|TRBD1|TRBJ1-2|NA
TGTGCCAGCAGTTTACCCAGGGGGCTGACCGACACACATGGCTACACCTTC
CASSLPRGLTDTHGYTF
>TRBV19|TRBD1|TRBJ1-2|NA
TGTGCCGGGCGACAGGGAGGTTCGGGCTACACCTTC
CAGRQGGSGYTF
>TRBV7-2|NA|TRBJ2-5|once
TGTGCCAGCAGCTTAGTCTACCAAGAGACCCAGTACTTC
CASSLVYQETQYF
>TRBV4-3|TRBD2|TRBJ2-1|few
TGCGCCAGCAGCCCCCCTCTAGCGGGAATCTATGAGCAGTTCTTC
CASSPPLAGIYEQFF
>TRBV30|NA|TRBJ2-3|NA
TGTGCCTCCCTTTTCAACGCCTCGTTTCTTGGCGATACGCAGTATTTT
CASLFNASFLGDTQYF
>TRBV18|TRBD1|TRBJ1-1|NA
TGTGCCAGCTCGCCGGGACAGATCCATGAAGCTTTCTTT
CASSPGQIHEAFF
>TRBV19|TRBD2|TRBJ2-5|NA
TGTGCCAGTAGTAGCGCAACTAGCGGGAGAGAGACCCAGTACTTC
CASSSATSGRETQYF
>TRBV15|NA|TRBJ1-2|NA
TGTGCCACCAGCAGAGCAGGGCTGGGCGGCTACACCTTC
CATSRAGLGGYTF
>TRBV19|NA|TRBJ2-1|NA
TGTGCCAGTAGTATCCGTGGGAGAACCCCCTACAATGAGCAGTTCTTC
CASSIRGRTPYNEQFF
>TRBV7-9|NA|TRBJ2-1|NA
TGTGCCAGCAGCTCCTCAGGGCAAGGAGTAAGGAATGAGCAGTTCTTC
CASSSSGQGVRNEQFF
>TRBV19|NA|TRBJ1-4|NA
TGTGCCAGTAGGGCCCGGGGTGCAACTAATGAAAAACTGTTTTTT
CASRARGATNEKLFF
>TRBV7-3|TRBD1|TRBJ2-2|NA
TGTGCCAGCAGCTCCGACAGGGTCACCGGGGAGCTGTTTTTT
CASSSDRVTGELFF
>TRBV18|NA|TRBJ2-7|NA
TGTGCCAGCTCACCCGACAGCTCTGGCCGCGAGCAGTACTTC
CASSPDSSGREQYF
>TRBV5-1|TRBD2|TRBJ2-3|NA
TGCGCCAGCAGCTTGGCGACTAGCGGGAGTGGAGATACGCAGTATTTT
CASSLATSGSGDTQYF
>TRBV5-4|TRBD2|TRBJ2-5|NA
TGTGCCAGCAGCGGGGCCCTGACTAGCGGGAGGGCCTTATCGGGGGAGACCCAGTACTTC
CASSGALTSGRALSGETQYF
>TRBV2|NA|TRBJ2-3|NA
TGTGCCAGCAGCCGCCAGGGGCTTAGCACAGATACGCAGTATTTT
CASSRQGLSTDTQYF
>TRBV27|NA|TRBJ2-5|NA
TGTGCCAGCAGTTTACACGTCGGGGACATACAAGAGACCCAGTACTTC
CASSLHVGDIQETQYF
>TRBV13|NA|TRBJ1-3|NA
TGTGCCAGCAGCCCTCGGGGGGGGGCTGGAAACACCATATATTTT
CASSPRGGAGNTIYF
>TRBV19|NA|TRBJ1-5|NA
TGTGCCAGTAGTACCAGACAAATCCAGCCCCAGCATTTT
CASSTRQIQPQHF
>TRBV7-2|TRBD1|TRBJ1-5|NA
TGTGCCAGCAGCTTAGAAGGGACAGGGGCCGTCAATCAGCCCCAGCATTTT
CASSLEGTGAVNQPQHF
>TRBV28|NA|TRBJ2-1|NA
TGTGCCCTCGGACAGAACAATGAGCAGTTCTTC
CALGQNNEQFF